The sequence of this TCR beta chain was determined in a study of Graves' ophthalmopathy and Graves' hyperthyroidism. General study points: The model reached around 66% sensitivity and around 72% specificity for predicting ophthalmopathy progression.

The CDR3 length is 13 residues. Trimming removed 6 bases from V and 7 bases from J, with 15 bases in between. Amplifying from RNA transcripts, the study obtained TCR beta CDR3 regions. First-round RT-PCR relied on HTBI primers, and a second-round multiplex PCR came next. One entry per CDR3 protein, called by TCRdb with MiXCR from the multiplex PCR reads. The table has more than 550,000 distinct CDR3 sequences, about 41% seen once. There are a few counts of this clonotype. Antigen: not known. V is TRBV12-3 or TRBV12-4 and J is TRBJ1-2, with D perhaps matching TRBD1 (5 bases). The sequenced material came from peripheral blood. The source of this sequence is an adult man with Graves' ophthalmopathy. The CDR3 sequence is CASRNSRVSGYTF. The CDR3 DNA reads as TGTGCCAGCAGAAATTCCAGGGTTTCTGGCTACACCTTC.